This T cell receptor beta chain is from a study of blood T cell repertoires in COVID-19. Overall study: The samples span acute and convalescent COVID-19 from the United States, Italy and Spain. PBMCs, B-cell-depleted T cells, or T cells provided the cDNA or gDNA that made up the material.

Germline-derived CDR1 and CDR2 are KGHSH and LQKENI. The length of the CDR3 is 15 residues. J was trimmed by 4 bases and V by 4 bases; bases with no gene match: 7. How the authors handled the data: By means of reference gene primer amplification, nucleated cell counts were estimated. This table comes from immunoSEQ multiplex PCR, and its TCRdb copy is limited to in-frame clones, with some not included. For V, J and clone size, that table is used; D and trimming come from the DNA. Seen here are 100,000 or so clones, about 75% observed once, and the top ten hold approximately 19%. The gene calls are TRBV18 and TRBJ2-5; TRBD1 aligns across 9 bases. The sample was peripheral blood. The sequence came from a woman in her 70s with acute or convalescent COVID-19. The CDR3, as DNA: TGTGCCAGCTCACGTAACGGACAGGGGCTAGAGACCCAGTACTTC. Translating it yields CASSRNGQGLETQYF. The full variable domain, rest sourced from reference TRBV18 and TRBJ2-5, is NAGVMQNPRHLVRRRGQEARLRCSPMKGHSHVYWYRQLPEEGLKFMVYLQKENIIDESGMPKERFSAEFPKEGPSILRIQQVVRGDSAAYFCASSRNGQGLETQYFGPGTRLLVL.